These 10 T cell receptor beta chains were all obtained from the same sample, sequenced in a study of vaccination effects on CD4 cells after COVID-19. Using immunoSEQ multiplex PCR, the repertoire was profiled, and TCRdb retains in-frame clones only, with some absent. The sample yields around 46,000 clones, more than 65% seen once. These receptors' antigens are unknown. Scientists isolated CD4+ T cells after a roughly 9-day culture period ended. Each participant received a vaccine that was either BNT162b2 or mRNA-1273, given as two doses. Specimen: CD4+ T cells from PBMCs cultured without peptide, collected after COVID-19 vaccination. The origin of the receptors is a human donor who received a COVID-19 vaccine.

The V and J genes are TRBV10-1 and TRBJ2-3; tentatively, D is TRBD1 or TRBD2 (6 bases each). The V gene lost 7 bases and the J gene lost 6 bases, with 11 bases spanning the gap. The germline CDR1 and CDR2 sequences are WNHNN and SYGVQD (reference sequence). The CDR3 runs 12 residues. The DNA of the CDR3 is TGCGCCAGCAAGGGGGGCAGTGATACGCAGTATTTT. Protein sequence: CASKGGSDTQYF.

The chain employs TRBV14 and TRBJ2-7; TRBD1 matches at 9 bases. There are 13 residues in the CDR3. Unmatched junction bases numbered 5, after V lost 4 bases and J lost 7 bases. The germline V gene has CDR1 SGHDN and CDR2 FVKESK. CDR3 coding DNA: TGTGCCAGCAGCCTGATACAGGGGGCTGAGCAGTACTTC. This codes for CASSLIQGAEQYF.

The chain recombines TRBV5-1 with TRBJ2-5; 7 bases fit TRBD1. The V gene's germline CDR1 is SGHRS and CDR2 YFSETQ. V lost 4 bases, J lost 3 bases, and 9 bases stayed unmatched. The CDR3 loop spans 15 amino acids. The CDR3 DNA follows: TGCGCCAGCAGCCCCGGGACAGCAGTCGAAGAGACCCAGTACTTC. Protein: CASSPGTAVEETQYF.

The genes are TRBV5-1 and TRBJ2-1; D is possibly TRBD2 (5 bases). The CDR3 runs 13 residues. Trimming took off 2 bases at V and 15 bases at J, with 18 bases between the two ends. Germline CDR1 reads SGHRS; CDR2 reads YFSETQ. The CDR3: CASSFAFRGVLFF. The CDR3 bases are TGCGCCAGCAGCTTCGCTTTTCGGGGTGTTCTGTTCTTC.

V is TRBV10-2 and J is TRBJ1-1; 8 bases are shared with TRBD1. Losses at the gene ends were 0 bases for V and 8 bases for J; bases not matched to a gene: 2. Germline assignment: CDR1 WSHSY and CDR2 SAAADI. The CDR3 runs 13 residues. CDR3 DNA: TGCGCCAGCAGTGAGTCGCGGGACAGGGAAGCTTTCTTT. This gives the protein CASSESRDREAFF.

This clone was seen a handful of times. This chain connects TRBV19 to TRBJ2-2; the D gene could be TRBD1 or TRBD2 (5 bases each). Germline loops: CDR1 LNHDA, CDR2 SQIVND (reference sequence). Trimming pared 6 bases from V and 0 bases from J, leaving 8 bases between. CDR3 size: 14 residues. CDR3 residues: CASSVGPNTGELFF. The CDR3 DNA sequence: TGTGCCAGTAGCGTGGGACCGAACACCGGGGAGCTGTTTTTT. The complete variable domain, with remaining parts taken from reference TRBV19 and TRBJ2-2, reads DGGITQSPKYLFRKEGQNVTLSCEQNLNHDAMYWYRQDPGQGLRLIYYSQIVNDFQKGDIAEGYSVSREKKESFPLTVTSAQKNPTAFYLCASSVGPNTGELFFGEGSRLTVL.

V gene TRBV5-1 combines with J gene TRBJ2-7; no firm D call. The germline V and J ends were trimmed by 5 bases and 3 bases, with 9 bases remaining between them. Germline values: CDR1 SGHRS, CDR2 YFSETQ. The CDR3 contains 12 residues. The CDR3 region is CASRQDNYEQYF. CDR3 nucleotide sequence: TGCGCCAGCAGACAAGACAACTACGAGCAGTACTTC.

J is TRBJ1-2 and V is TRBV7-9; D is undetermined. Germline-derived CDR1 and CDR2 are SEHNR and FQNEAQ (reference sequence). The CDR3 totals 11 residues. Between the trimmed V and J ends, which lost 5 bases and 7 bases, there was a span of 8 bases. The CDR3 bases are TGTGCCAGCAGCGACTGGGGTGGCTACACCTTC. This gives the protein CASSDWGGYTF. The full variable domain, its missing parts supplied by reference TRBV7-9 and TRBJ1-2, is DTGVSQNPRHKITKRGQNVTFRCDPISEHNRLYWYRQTLGQGPEFLTYFQNEAQLEKSRLLSDRFSAERPKGSFSTLEIQRTEQGDSAMYLCASSDWGGYTFGSGTRLTVV.

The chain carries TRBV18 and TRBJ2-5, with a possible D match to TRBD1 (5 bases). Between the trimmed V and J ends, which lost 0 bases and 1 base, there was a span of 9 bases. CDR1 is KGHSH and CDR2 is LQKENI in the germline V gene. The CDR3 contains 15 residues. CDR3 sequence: CASSPPLDIQETQYF. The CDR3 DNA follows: TGTGCCAGCTCACCACCCCTGGACATCCAAGAGACCCAGTACTTC.

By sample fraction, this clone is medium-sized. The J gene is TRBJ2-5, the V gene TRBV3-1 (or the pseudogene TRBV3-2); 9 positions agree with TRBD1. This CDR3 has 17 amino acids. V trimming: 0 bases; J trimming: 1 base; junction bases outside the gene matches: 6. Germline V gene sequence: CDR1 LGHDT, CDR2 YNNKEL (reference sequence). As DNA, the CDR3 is TGTGCCAGCAGCCAAGATCTTCTGACAGGGGGCCAAGAGACCCAGTACTTC. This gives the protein CASSQDLLTGGQETQYF.